This T cell receptor (beta chain) was retrieved from a study of T cells in Graves' hyperthyroidism and ophthalmopathy. J was trimmed by 7 bases and V by 7 bases; bases with no gene match: 11. The CDR3 is 14 amino acids. The source material, RNA transcripts, was used to amplify TCR beta CDR3 regions. TCR CDR3 regions were first amplified by RT-PCR with HTBI primers. From the multiplex PCR reads, TCRdb called clonotypes with MiXCR, one entry per CDR3 protein. Among roughly 98,000 distinct CDR3 sequences listed, approximately 39% were seen once. Material for sequencing was peripheral blood or thyroid tissue (not recorded which). The chain carries TRBV12-3 or TRBV12-4 and TRBJ2-7, with 9 positions matching TRBD2. The clonotype comes from a young woman with Graves' hyperthyroidism. The CDR3 DNA is TGTGCCAGCACCCCGGGACTAGCAACGGGGGAGCAGTACTTC. It codes for CASTPGLATGEQYF.